Listed here are 3 T cell receptor beta chains from one sample, sequenced in a study of CD8 T cells in Susac syndrome. RNA, at about 0.45 to 1 ug, was reverse transcribed with random hexamers. Using its own MiXCR run on the immunoSEQ multiplex PCR reads, TCRdb lists one record per CDR3 protein. In the table there are about 210,000 distinct CDR3 sequences, approximately 95% of which are singletons. The sample taken for sequencing was CD4+ T cells from PBMCs. These receptors all come from a human donor with multiple sclerosis.

The gene calls are TRBV30 and TRBJ2-6; 9 positions match TRBD1. Trimming at V came to 2 bases and at J to 2 bases, leaving 13 bases not matched to a gene. The CDR3 covers 19 residues. The germline V gene has CDR1 GTSNPN and CDR2 SVGIG (reference sequence). CDR3 protein: CAWSRFWGQGSPGANVLTF. CDR3 DNA sequence: TGTGCCTGGAGTAGGTTTTGGGGACAGGGCAGTCCTGGGGCCAACGTCCTGACTTTC.

This sequence joins TRBV27 and TRBJ2-7; TRBD2 agrees at 9 bases. CDR3 length: 16 amino acids. The ends lost 6 bases at V and 6 bases at J; junction bases unmatched: 15. Germline values: CDR1 MNHEY, CDR2 SMNVEV (reference sequence). The CDR3 protein is CASSRPLAGNLREQYF. In nucleotides, the CDR3 is TGTGCCAGCAGCCGTCCGCTAGCGGGAAATTTGCGCGAGCAGTACTTC.

This chain links TRBV18 with TRBJ2-3; D gene unclear. The germline V and J ends were trimmed by 3 bases and 6 bases, with 7 bases remaining between them. The germline CDR1 and CDR2 sequences are KGHSH and LQKENI. The CDR3 has 12 residues. CDR3 sequence reads: CASSPLGDTQYF. The DNA of the CDR3 is TGTGCCAGCTCACCTCTGGGGGATACGCAGTATTTT.